This TCR beta chain stems from a study of blood T cell repertoires in COVID-19. Trimming removed 4 bases from V and 10 bases from J; junction bases left unmatched: 15. CDR1 and CDR2 from the germline V gene are LNHNV and YYDKDF (reference sequence). This CDR3 is 18 amino acids long. In the authors' methods: Amplification from reference gene primers served as the basis for estimated nucleated cell counts. The assay was immunoSEQ multiplex PCR, and TCRdb's table has in-frame clones only and misses some. V, J and clone size were drawn from that table, and D and trimming were deduced from the DNA. In the table there are tens of thousands of clones, 85% to 90% of which are singletons.

The chain links TRBV15 to TRBJ2-1, with 14 bases aligning to TRBD2. This sequence was found in a human donor in a cohort sampled during active COVID-19. The sequenced sample consisted of peripheral blood. In DNA, the CDR3 is TGTGCCACCAGCACCCCAGAGGTCGGGACTAGCGGGAGAGGAGAGCAGTTCTTC. It translates to CATSTPEVGTSGRGEQFF.